These 5 T cell receptor beta chains were sequenced from one sample in a study of T cells after posttransplantation cyclophosphamide. Some clones are missing from TCRdb's copy, which holds only in-frame ones; the method was immunoSEQ multiplex PCR. The record shows around 34,000 clones for this sample, with no singletons present. Material: PBMCs. The source is a woman aged 50 to 60 in good health and a related stem cell transplant donor.

This chain joins TRBV12-3 or TRBV12-4 and TRBJ2-3, with 11 positions matching TRBD2. CDR3 size: 16 residues. V lost 6 bases and J lost 0; bases outside the gene matches: 5. CDR3 loop: CASRRGLAGSTDTQYF. The DNA of the CDR3 is TGTGCCAGCAGGCGCGGACTAGCGGGTAGCACAGATACGCAGTATTTT.

Here the CDR3 DNA reads TGTGCCTGGACCGGACTAGCGGGAGTCTACGAGCAGTACTTC. This sequence encodes CAWTGLAGVYEQYF. This chain links TRBV30 with TRBJ2-7, with 13 bases aligning to TRBD2. This CDR3 is 14 amino acids long. The J segment lost 3 bases and the V segment lost 4 bases, leaving 3 bases of the junction unmatched. Per germline, CDR1 GTSNPN and CDR2 SVGIG (reference sequence).

CDR3 in DNA: TGTGCCAGCAGCTCTGGTAGGACAGTAACCTACGAGCAGTACTTC. Translated: CASSSGRTVTYEQYF. The chain has TRBV11-2 and TRBJ2-7; tentative D call: TRBD1 (6 bases). Per germline, CDR1 SGHAT and CDR2 FQNNGV. This CDR3 spans 15 amino acids. Trimming stripped 4 bases from V and 2 bases from J, with 15 bases between.

This clone was seen only a few times. V and J are TRBV7-2 and TRBJ1-5, with D possibly being TRBD1 (6 bases). The V gene lost 4 bases and the J gene lost 0 bases, with 13 bases spanning the gap. Germline CDR1 is SGHTA and CDR2 is FQGNSA. The length of the CDR3 is 16 residues. The CDR3: CASSSGGPYSNQPQHF. CDR3 DNA sequence: TGTGCCAGCAGCTCCGGGGGGCCCTATAGCAATCAGCCCCAGCATTTT.

This clone was observed many times. The gene calls are TRBV6-6 and TRBJ1-3; the D is unclear. CDR3 length equals 14 residues. Trimming stripped 10 bases from V and 0 bases from J, with 13 bases between. Germline CDR1 MNHNY, CDR2 SVGAGI (reference sequence). CDR3 protein: CATSLGSSGNTIYF. As DNA, the CDR3 is TGTGCCACCTCACTAGGAAGCTCTGGAAACACCATATATTTT.